The entry below describes one T cell receptor (beta chain). The sample belongs to a study of blood T cell repertoires in COVID-19. On the study more broadly: The United States, Italy and Spain supplied acute and convalescent COVID-19 samples. From T cells, B-cell-depleted T cells, or PBMCs came the material, which was cDNA or gDNA.

Trimming took 6 bases from V and 0 from J, leaving 11 bases between them. The CDR3 has 15 residues. CDR1 is MNHEY and CDR2 is SVGAGI in the germline V gene. In the authors' workflow: Using reference gene primer amplification, nucleated cell counts were estimated. Only in-frame clones appear in the TCRdb table, and some are missing; sequencing was by immunoSEQ multiplex PCR. The DNA gave D and trimming, while V, J and clone size come from that table. The sample gives about 80,000 clones, 80% of which show up once; approximately 12% is in the top ten. This sequence joins TRBV6-5 and TRBJ1-4, with D maybe TRBD1 (5 bases). The source is a woman between 35 and 50 years old with active or convalescent COVID-19. Sequenced material: peripheral blood. Written as DNA, the CDR3 is TGTGCCAGCAGGCGGTTACAGGCAACTAATGAAAAACTGTTTTTT. It is translated as CASRRLQATNEKLFF.